This is a list of T cell receptor beta chains from one sample in a study of blood T cells in healthy people across ages. One entry per CDR3 protein, called by TCRdb with MiXCR from the 5' RACE reads. The repertoire holds about 930,000 distinct CDR3 sequences, about 29% seen once, with 10% in the top ten. These same data were also listed under a study on T cells of mothers and their children.

Sequencing was done on a sample of blood. These receptors all stem from a woman aged 40-49 years in good health. Each CDR3 is given with its conserved first and last residue. A D gene is named only where the DNA matches it firmly. The listing skips clone size in some rows; elsewhere it reads once, few, many or a size class.

j_gene: TRBJ1-2
d_gene: TRBD1
abundance: many
v_gene: TRBV20-1
CDR3nt: TGCAGTGTTGGATCCCGTGGGACAGGGGCCCTAGCTAACTATGGCTACACCTTC
CDR3aa: CSVGSRGTGALANYGYTF

j_gene: TRBJ1-2
d_gene: -
abundance: few
v_gene: TRBV6-2/TRBV6-3
CDR3nt: TGTGCCCGCAGTTACAGCGGGTATGGTTACACCTTC
CDR3aa: CARSYSGYGYTF

j_gene: TRBJ2-1
d_gene: TRBD2
abundance: few
v_gene: TRBV12-3/TRBV12-4
CDR3nt: TGTGCCAGCAGGATCTTGGCTAGCGGCTACAATGAGCAGTTCTTC
CDR3aa: CASRILASGYNEQFF

j_gene: TRBJ2-1
d_gene: TRBD2
abundance: few
v_gene: TRBV2
CDR3nt: TGTGCCAGCAGGAACAGCGGGGGGGCTAGGAATGAGCAGTTCTTC
CDR3aa: CASRNSGGARNEQFF

j_gene: TRBJ2-1
d_gene: TRBD1
abundance: few
v_gene: TRBV20-1
CDR3nt: TGCAGTGCTAGACACCAGGGGGCGCGAGGTGAGCAGTTCTTC
CDR3aa: CSARHQGARGEQFF

j_gene: TRBJ1-6
d_gene: -
abundance: many
v_gene: TRBV6-1
CDR3nt: TGTGCCAGCAGAAACGGCAGGTCTAGCTCCTATAATTCACCCCTCCACTTT
CDR3aa: CASRNGRSSSYNSPLHF

j_gene: TRBJ2-7
d_gene: TRBD1
abundance: -
v_gene: TRBV10-3
CDR3nt: TGTGCCACCAGAGAACCCGACAGGGGCGGATGCGAGCAGTACTTC
CDR3aa: CATREPDRGGCEQYF

j_gene: TRBJ2-2
d_gene: -
abundance: many
v_gene: TRBV12-3/TRBV12-4
CDR3nt: TGTGCCAGCAGCCCTCAGGGAACCGGGGAGCTGTTTTTT
CDR3aa: CASSPQGTGELFF

j_gene: TRBJ2-7
d_gene: TRBD1
abundance: few
v_gene: TRBV7-2
CDR3nt: TGTGCCAGCAGCGGGACGCAGACGGGACAGACCTACGAGCAGTACTTC
CDR3aa: CASSGTQTGQTYEQYF

j_gene: TRBJ2-7
d_gene: TRBD1
abundance: -
v_gene: TRBV2
CDR3nt: TGTGCCAGCAGAGCACAGGGGGCGCTTGGCTACGAGCAGTACTTC
CDR3aa: CASRAQGALGYEQYF

j_gene: TRBJ1-2
d_gene: TRBD1
abundance: few
v_gene: TRBV4-1
CDR3nt: TGCGCCAGCAGCCAAGGGGAGGGGACAGGGTCCGGCTACACCTTC
CDR3aa: CASSQGEGTGSGYTF

j_gene: TRBJ1-5
d_gene: TRBD1
abundance: -
v_gene: TRBV12-3/TRBV12-4
CDR3nt: TGTGCCAGCAGTACTACAGGGGACAATCAGCCCCAGCATTTT
CDR3aa: CASSTTGDNQPQHF

j_gene: TRBJ2-1
d_gene: -
abundance: many
v_gene: TRBV6-6
CDR3nt: TGTGCCAGCAGTCCTGATATAGACGTTGAGCAGTTCTTC
CDR3aa: CASSPDIDVEQFF

j_gene: TRBJ2-4
d_gene: -
abundance: many
v_gene: TRBV7-2
CDR3nt: TGTGCCAGCAGCTTAGAACTCCTAGCCAAAAACATTCAGTACTTC
CDR3aa: CASSLELLAKNIQYF

j_gene: TRBJ1-1
d_gene: -
abundance: -
v_gene: TRBV6-5
CDR3nt: TGTGCCAGCAGTTACGGGGGGGCACCCACCATGAACACTGAAGCTTTCTTT
CDR3aa: CASSYGGAPTMNTEAFF

j_gene: TRBJ2-7
d_gene: -
abundance: many
v_gene: TRBV7-6
CDR3nt: TGTGCCAGCAGCTTAGGGGAGATTAACTACGAGCAGTACTTC
CDR3aa: CASSLGEINYEQYF

j_gene: TRBJ2-2
d_gene: -
abundance: -
v_gene: TRBV24-1
CDR3nt: TGTGCCACCAGTGATTTGGACAGGAGCACCGGGGAGCTGTTTTTT
CDR3aa: CATSDLDRSTGELFF

j_gene: TRBJ2-1
d_gene: TRBD1
abundance: -
v_gene: TRBV7-9
CDR3nt: TGTGCCAGCAGCTTACGGACAGGGGACTACAATGAGCAGTTCTTC
CDR3aa: CASSLRTGDYNEQFF

j_gene: TRBJ1-1
d_gene: -
abundance: -
v_gene: TRBV5-1
CDR3nt: TGCGCCACGCGCCGTGACATGAACACTGAAGCTTTCTTT
CDR3aa: CATRRDMNTEAFF

j_gene: TRBJ2-1
d_gene: -
abundance: many
v_gene: TRBV12-3/TRBV12-4
CDR3nt: TGTGCCAGCAGGTTTCCGGGAAACAATGAGCAGTTCTTC
CDR3aa: CASRFPGNNEQFF

j_gene: TRBJ2-3
d_gene: TRBD2
abundance: -
v_gene: TRBV12-3/TRBV12-4
CDR3nt: TGTGCCAGCAGTTCGCGAGCGGCGGGGGTTGTAGATACGCAGTATTTT
CDR3aa: CASSSRAAGVVDTQYF

j_gene: TRBJ2-3
d_gene: TRBD1
abundance: -
v_gene: TRBV27
CDR3nt: TGTGCCAGCAGTCCCACCGGGACAGGAGGGGCAGATACGCAGTATTTT
CDR3aa: CASSPTGTGGADTQYF

j_gene: TRBJ1-2
d_gene: TRBD1
abundance: -
v_gene: TRBV7-2
CDR3nt: TGTGCCAGCAGCAACAGGGGGATGGACTATGGCTACACCTTC
CDR3aa: CASSNRGMDYGYTF

j_gene: TRBJ2-6
d_gene: TRBD1
abundance: many
v_gene: TRBV7-8
CDR3nt: TGTGCCAGCAGCGGTCCGGGACAGTTTATCTCTGGGGCCAACGTCCTGACTTTC
CDR3aa: CASSGPGQFISGANVLTF

j_gene: TRBJ1-4
d_gene: -
abundance: -
v_gene: TRBV6-5
CDR3nt: TGTGCCAGCAGTTACTCGATGGCAGGGGTTAATGAAAAACTGTTTTTT
CDR3aa: CASSYSMAGVNEKLFF

j_gene: TRBJ1-4
d_gene: TRBD1
abundance: -
v_gene: TRBV28
CDR3nt: TGTGCCACAGGGGGGATTGAAAAACTGTTTTTT
CDR3aa: CATGGIEKLFF

j_gene: TRBJ2-7
d_gene: -
abundance: few
v_gene: TRBV18
CDR3nt: TGTGCCAGCTCAGTCCGACACAACGAGCAGTACTTC
CDR3aa: CASSVRHNEQYF

j_gene: TRBJ2-7
d_gene: -
abundance: -
v_gene: TRBV4-1
CDR3nt: TGCGCCAGCAGCCAAGTATTAACTTTCGCAGGGGAGAAATTTACCTACGAGCAGTACTTC
CDR3aa: CASSQVLTFAGEKFTYEQYF

j_gene: TRBJ2-7
d_gene: -
abundance: many
v_gene: TRBV28
CDR3nt: TGTGCCAGCAGCTTACTGAGATACGAGCAGTACTTC
CDR3aa: CASSLLRYEQYF

j_gene: TRBJ1-5
d_gene: TRBD1
abundance: -
v_gene: TRBV9
CDR3nt: TGTGCCAGCAGCGCGGGGGACAGGGGGGGGAATAGCAATCAGCCCCAGCATTTT
CDR3aa: CASSAGDRGGNSNQPQHF

j_gene: TRBJ1-5
d_gene: -
abundance: -
v_gene: TRBV2
CDR3nt: TGTGCCAGCAGTGCAGGGCGTCCAGGGCCCCAGCATTTT
CDR3aa: CASSAGRPGPQHF

j_gene: TRBJ2-5
d_gene: -
abundance: -
v_gene: TRBV2
CDR3nt: TGTGCCAGCAGGAACGGACAGCCCCCTCAAGAGACCCAGTACTTC
CDR3aa: CASRNGQPPQETQYF

j_gene: TRBJ1-1
d_gene: -
abundance: once
v_gene: TRBV28
CDR3nt: TGTGCCAGCAGTTTTTATCCGGGCAGGGAGGACACTGAAGCTTTCTTT
CDR3aa: CASSFYPGREDTEAFF

j_gene: TRBJ2-3
d_gene: -
abundance: -
v_gene: TRBV20-1
CDR3nt: TGCAGTGCTAGGGGGGGCCGAGGTTTTACAGATACGCAGTATTTT
CDR3aa: CSARGGRGFTDTQYF

j_gene: TRBJ1-5
d_gene: -
abundance: -
v_gene: TRBV6-2/TRBV6-3
CDR3nt: TGTGCCAGCAGTTACTCTCAGGGTGGACAGCCCCAGCATTTT
CDR3aa: CASSYSQGGQPQHF

j_gene: TRBJ2-1
d_gene: TRBD1
abundance: few
v_gene: TRBV2
CDR3nt: TGTGCCACCAAGACAGGGACGAATGAGCAGTTCTTC
CDR3aa: CATKTGTNEQFF

j_gene: TRBJ2-7
d_gene: -
abundance: many
v_gene: TRBV4-1
CDR3nt: TGCGCCAGCAGCCAAGTCTTTAGCGTCCACGAGCAGTACTTC
CDR3aa: CASSQVFSVHEQYF

j_gene: TRBJ2-1
d_gene: -
abundance: -
v_gene: TRBV7-2
CDR3nt: TGTGCCAGCAGCTCCCGATTGGGAATACAGTTCTTC
CDR3aa: CASSSRLGIQFF

j_gene: TRBJ2-3
d_gene: TRBD1
abundance: many
v_gene: TRBV28
CDR3nt: TGTGCTACATCAGGCAGGGGGCGAACAGATACGCAGTATTTT
CDR3aa: CATSGRGRTDTQYF

j_gene: TRBJ1-5
d_gene: TRBD1
abundance: many
v_gene: TRBV3-1
CDR3nt: TGTGCCAGCAGCCCAGGACAGGGCTCTAGGCAGCCCCAGCATTTT
CDR3aa: CASSPGQGSRQPQHF

j_gene: TRBJ2-3
d_gene: TRBD2
abundance: many
v_gene: TRBV20-1
CDR3nt: TGCAGTGCTAGTTCGTGGGAGGGCCTTATTAATACGCAGTATTTT
CDR3aa: CSASSWEGLINTQYF

j_gene: TRBJ2-6
d_gene: TRBD1
abundance: -
v_gene: TRBV7-2
CDR3nt: TGTGCCAGCAGCCCGGGACAGCCTGGGGCCAACGTCCTGACTTTC
CDR3aa: CASSPGQPGANVLTF